Below are 16 T cell receptor beta chains sequenced from a single sample in a study of blood T cells in healthy people across ages (dated by TCRdb to the mid-2010s). Library preparation was by 5' RACE. A second PCR of about 6 to 12 cycles was performed with a sample-barcoded 5' primer and a J-beta primer mix. TCRdb reprocessing: public reads trimmed at Q25 with fastp, clones called with MiXCR, in-frame beta chains kept. Records with the same CDR3 protein are collapsed into one entry carrying the most frequent genes and DNA. This sample lists around 2 million distinct CDR3 sequences; roughly two fifths were detected once. The ten biggest clones cover more than 20% of the sample. Sequenced sample: blood. These receptors came from a human donor in good health.

The chain combines TRBV5-1 with TRBJ2-2, with a weak D call TRBD1 (6 bases). The germline V gene encodes CDR1 SGHRS and CDR2 YFSETQ. The V end was cut by 4 bases, the J end by 7 bases, with 20 bases between. CDR3 length: 16 amino acids. This CDR3 is CASSANSGTPSGELFF. CDR3 bases: TGCGCCAGCAGCGCAAACTCCGGGACACCGAGCGGGGAGCTGTTTTTT.

In its sample, this clonotype was seen many times. The gene calls are TRBV7-2 and TRBJ1-5; D remains unclear. The germline V gene has CDR1 SGHTA and CDR2 FQGNSA. V was clipped by 3 bases and J by 0 bases, with 0 bases between them. The CDR3 length is 12 residues. As DNA, the CDR3 is TGTGCCAGCAGCTTTAGCAATCAGCCCCAGCATTTT. This translates into CASSFSNQPQHF.

The chain employs TRBV4-1 and TRBJ2-1; 7 nucleotides align to TRBD2. The germline V gene has CDR1 MGHRA and CDR2 YSYEKL. V trimming: 2 bases; J trimming: 4 bases; junction bases outside the gene matches: 8. This CDR3 has 16 residues. The CDR3 sequence is CASSQPGRVKYNEQFF. CDR3 DNA: TGCGCCAGCAGCCAACCGGGGAGGGTTAAGTACAATGAGCAGTTCTTC.

The V call is TRBV27, the J call TRBJ2-7, with 8 positions matching TRBD1. V shed 2 bases, J shed 5 bases, and the junction held 8 bases outside the gene matches. Germline CDR1 MNHEY, CDR2 SMNVEV (reference sequence). This CDR3 is built from 15 residues. The CDR3 protein is CASSLPGRGLDEQYF. Written as DNA, the CDR3 is TGTGCCAGCAGTTTACCGGGCAGGGGGCTGGACGAGCAGTACTTC.

The gene calls are TRBV20-1 and TRBJ2-1; 8 bases line up with TRBD2. The CDR3 runs 10 residues. Looked up from germline, CDR1 is DFQATT and CDR2 is SNEGSKA (reference sequence). V shed 5 bases and J 10 bases; nucleotides not matched to a gene: 1. The CDR3 DNA reads as TGCAGTGCTGAGCGGGGGGAGCAGTTCTTC. Its protein is CSAERGEQFF.

This clonotype was seen repeatedly, ten times or more. V gene TRBV2 combines with J gene TRBJ1-2; 9 positions match TRBD1. Germline loops: CDR1 SNHLY, CDR2 FYNNEI. The CDR3 runs 12 residues. J was trimmed by 7 bases and V by 9 bases; bases with no gene match: 6. CDR3 protein: CARQGATSGYTF. In nucleotides, the CDR3 is TGTGCCAGACAGGGGGCGACGAGTGGCTACACCTTC.

This clonotype was picked up a small number of times. J is TRBJ2-3 and V is TRBV20-1; a possible D gene is TRBD1 (5 bases). V was pared by 6 bases and J by 0 bases, with 16 bases between. CDR1 DFQATT and CDR2 SNEGSKA come from the germline V gene (reference sequence). The CDR3 length is 15 residues. Here the CDR3 reads CSAENRQGSTDTQYF. The CDR3 coding sequence is TGCAGTGCCGAGAACAGGCAGGGAAGCACAGATACGCAGTATTTT.

The V call is TRBV12-3 or TRBV12-4, the J call TRBJ2-4, with D tentatively TRBD1 (6 bases). The CDR3 loop spans 16 amino acids. The V and J ends lost 0 bases and 8 bases respectively, with 17 bases between them. CDR3 in amino acids: CASSLALVGTQDIQYF. CDR3 coding DNA: TGTGCCAGCAGTTTAGCGCTAGTCGGGACACAGGACATTCAGTACTTC.

The genes are TRBV5-1 and TRBJ1-1, with D perhaps matching TRBD1 (5 bases). Trimming took off 4 bases at V and 8 bases at J, with 18 bases between the two ends. This CDR3 contains 14 residues. In germline, CDR1 is SGHRS, CDR2 YFSETQ. The CDR3 DNA sequence: TGCGCCAGCAGCGCGGGGGTGGGCCGAACCGAAGCTTTCTTT. This gives the protein CASSAGVGRTEAFF.

Regarding this clonotype: Given a much more abundant clone one base away, this may be a read error. CDR3 sequence reads: CASRSGQHSGEQFF. CDR3 DNA sequence: TGTGCCAGCAGGTCGGGACAACATTCCGGTGAGCAGTTCTTC. The J gene is TRBJ2-1, the V gene TRBV6-2 or TRBV6-3; D perhaps matches TRBD1 (6 bases). Germline V CDR1 and CDR2: MNHEY, SVGEGT. The CDR3 is made up of 14 amino acids. Trimming pared 6 bases from V and 9 bases from J, leaving 18 bases between.

This clonotype has more than one count but fewer than ten. The rearrangement links TRBV28 to TRBJ2-7, with D possibly matching TRBD1 (7 bases). The CDR3 is 14 residues long. Germline V gives CDR1 MDHEN, CDR2 SYDVKM. Trimming cost V 6 bases and J 3 bases, with 15 bases left between them. The CDR3 here is CASRGAGQHYEQYF. In nucleotides, the CDR3 is TGTGCCAGCAGAGGTGCGGGACAGCACTACGAGCAGTACTTC.

This clonotype was counted only a few times. The chain joins TRBV9 to TRBJ2-1, with TRBD1 matching 7 bases. This CDR3 has 16 amino acids. J lost 5 bases, V lost 4 bases, and 12 bases had no gene match. CDR1 SGDLS and CDR2 YYNGEE come from the germline V gene. CDR3 in amino acids: CASSPPRQGFDNEQFF. CDR3 bases: TGTGCCAGCAGCCCCCCTAGACAGGGATTTGACAATGAGCAGTTCTTC.

The rearrangement joins TRBV20-1 to TRBJ2-7; D gene unclear. Deletions cut 1 base from V and 3 bases from J, with 13 bases between. Germline V CDR1 and CDR2: DFQATT, SNEGSKA (reference sequence). The CDR3 contains 14 residues. The chain's CDR3 is CSARGNLELYEQYF. CDR3 DNA sequence: TGCAGTGCTAGAGGCAATTTAGAGCTCTACGAGCAGTACTTC.

This chain joins TRBV7-2 and TRBJ1-6; no clear D. V was clipped by 3 bases and J by 9 bases, with 21 bases between them. The CDR3 is made up of 17 amino acids. Germline V gene sequence: CDR1 SGHTA, CDR2 FQGNSA. CDR3 residues: CASSFGLYGVPPSPLHF. The CDR3 DNA follows: TGTGCCAGCAGCTTTGGGTTATATGGAGTTCCGCCTTCACCCCTCCACTTT. Full variable domain (rest looked up from reference TRBV7-2 and TRBJ1-6): GAGVSQSPSNKVTEKGKDVELRCDPISGHTALYWYRQSLGQGLEFLIYFQGNSAPDKSGLPSDRFSAERTGGSVSTLTIQRTQQEDSAVYLCASSFGLYGVPPSPLHFGNGTRLTVT.

This clonotype was found a few times. The J gene is TRBJ2-7, the V gene TRBV9; D possibly corresponds to TRBD1 (6 bases). The CDR3 has 14 amino acids. Trimming left V 5 bases short and J 2 bases short, with 14 bases between. Looked up from germline, CDR1 is SGDLS and CDR2 is YYNGEE. In nucleotides, the CDR3 is TGTGCCAGCAGTGCCGGGACACATCCCTACGAGCAGTACTTC. Translation gives CASSAGTHPYEQYF.

This rearrangement joins TRBV29-1 to TRBJ2-7; perhaps D is TRBD1 or TRBD2 (5 bases each). Trimming took off 7 bases at V and 5 bases at J, with 24 bases between the two ends. Per germline, CDR1 SQVTM and CDR2 ANQGSEA. The CDR3 length is 15 residues. The CDR3 coding sequence is TGCAGCGCCCGACCGGGGCCGCTATTATTGGACGAGCAGTACTTC. Amino acids: CSARPGPLLLDEQYF.